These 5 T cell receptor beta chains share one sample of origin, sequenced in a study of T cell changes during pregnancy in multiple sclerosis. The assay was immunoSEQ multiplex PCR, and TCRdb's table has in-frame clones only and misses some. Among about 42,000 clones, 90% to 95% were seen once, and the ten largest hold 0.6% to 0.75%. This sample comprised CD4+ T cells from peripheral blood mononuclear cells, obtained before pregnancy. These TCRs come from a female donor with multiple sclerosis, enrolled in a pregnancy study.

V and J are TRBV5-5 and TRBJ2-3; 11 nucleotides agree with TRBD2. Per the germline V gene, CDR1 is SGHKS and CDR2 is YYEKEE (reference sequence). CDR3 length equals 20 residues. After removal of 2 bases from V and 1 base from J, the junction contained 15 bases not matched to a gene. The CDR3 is CASSLGVGRLAGSGTDTQYF. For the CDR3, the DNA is TGTGCCAGCAGCTTAGGAGTAGGCAGACTAGCGGGGTCAGGCACAGATACGCAGTATTTT. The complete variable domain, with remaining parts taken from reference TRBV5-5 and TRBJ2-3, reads DAGVTQSPTHLIKTRGQQVTLRCSPISGHKSVSWYQQVLGQGPQFIFQYYEKEERGRGNFPDRFSARQFPNYSSELNVNALLLGDSALYLCASSLGVGRLAGSGTDTQYFGPGTRLTVL.

The CDR3 protein is CASSPLNPAGRDNYGYTF. CDR3 sequence (DNA): TGTGCCAGCTCACCACTTAATCCGGCGGGACGGGATAACTATGGCTACACCTTC. The chain has TRBV18 and TRBJ1-2; D is perhaps TRBD1 (5 bases). The germline V gene has CDR1 KGHSH and CDR2 LQKENI. V gave up 1 base and J gave up 1 base, with 19 bases separating them. The CDR3 totals 18 residues.

The CDR3: CASSLSYTEAFF. CDR3 sequence (DNA): TGTGCCAGCAGCTTATCATACACTGAAGCTTTCTTT. The chain carries TRBV11-1 and TRBJ1-1; D not resolved. V was pared by 2 bases and J by 3 bases, with 4 bases between. This CDR3 contains 12 residues. CDR1 and CDR2 (germline): SGHAT, FQDESV (reference sequence).

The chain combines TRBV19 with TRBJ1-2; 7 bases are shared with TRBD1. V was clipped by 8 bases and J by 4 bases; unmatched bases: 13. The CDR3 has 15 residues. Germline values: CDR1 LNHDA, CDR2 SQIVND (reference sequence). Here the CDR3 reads CASHNRGPAIYGYTF. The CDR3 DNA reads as TGTGCCAGTCACAACAGGGGCCCAGCGATCTATGGCTACACCTTC.

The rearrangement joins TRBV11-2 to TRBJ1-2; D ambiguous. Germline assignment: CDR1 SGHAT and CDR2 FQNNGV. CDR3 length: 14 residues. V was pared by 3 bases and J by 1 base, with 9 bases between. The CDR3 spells CASSFNTFNYGYTF. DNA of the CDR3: TGTGCCAGCAGCTTCAACACCTTTAACTATGGCTACACCTTC. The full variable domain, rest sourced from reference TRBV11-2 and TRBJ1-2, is EAGVAQSPRYKIIEKRQSVAFWCNPISGHATLYWYQQILGQGPKLLIQFQNNGVVDDSQLPKDRFSAERLKGVDSTLKIQPAKLEDSAVYLCASSFNTFNYGYTFGSGTRLTVV.